This T cell receptor beta chain was retrieved from a study of shared clonotypes between healthy human individuals. Study results and caveats: Roughly 4.6% of naive CD4 clonotypes were common to a few donors. Compared with memory subsets, naive subsets generally had larger estimated richness.

Template for every sorted-subset replicate PCR totaled approximately 200 ng DNA, 25,000 to 35,000 T cell genomes. Only in-frame clones appear in the TCRdb table, and some are missing; sequencing was by immunoSEQ multiplex PCR. The sample shows around 1.1 million clones, 60% to 80% of them seen only once. About this clone itself: The antigen is not known.

Per the germline V gene, CDR1 is MDHEN and CDR2 is SYDVKM. The V end lost 5 bases, the J end lost 8 bases, and 10 bases lay between the germline ends. The CDR3 spans 12 residues. The clonotype was recovered from a man between 18 and 29 years old in good health. Some clones in this sample may be carry-over from other donors' samples. The material sequenced was memory CD4+ T cells from PBMCs. The subset here: CD45RA-negative fraction. The chain is built from TRBV28 and TRBJ2-1; no reliable D call. CDR3 bases: TGTGCCAGCAGTCGATCTGACGATGAGCAGTTCTTC. Protein product: CASSRSDDEQFF.